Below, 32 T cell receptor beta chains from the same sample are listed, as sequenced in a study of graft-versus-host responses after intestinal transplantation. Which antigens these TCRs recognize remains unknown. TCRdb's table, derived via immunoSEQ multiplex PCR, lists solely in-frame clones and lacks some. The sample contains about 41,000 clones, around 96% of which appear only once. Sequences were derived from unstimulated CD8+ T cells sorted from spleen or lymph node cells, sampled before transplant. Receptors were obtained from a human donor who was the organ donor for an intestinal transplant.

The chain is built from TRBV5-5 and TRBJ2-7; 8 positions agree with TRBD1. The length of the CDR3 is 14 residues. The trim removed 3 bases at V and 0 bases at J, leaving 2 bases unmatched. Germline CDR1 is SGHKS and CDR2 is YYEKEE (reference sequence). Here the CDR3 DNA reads TGTGCCAGCAGCTATGGGACAGGCTCCTACGAGCAGTACTTC. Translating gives CASSYGTGSYEQYF. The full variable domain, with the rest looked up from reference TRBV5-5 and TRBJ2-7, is DAGVTQSPTHLIKTRGQQVTLRCSPISGHKSVSWYQQVLGQGPQFIFQYYEKEERGRGNFPDRFSARQFPNYSSELNVNALLLGDSALYLCASSYGTGSYEQYFGPGTRLTVT.

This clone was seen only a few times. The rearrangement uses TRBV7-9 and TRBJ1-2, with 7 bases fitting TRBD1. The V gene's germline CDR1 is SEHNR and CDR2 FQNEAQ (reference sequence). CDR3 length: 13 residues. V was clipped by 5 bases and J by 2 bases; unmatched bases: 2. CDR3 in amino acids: CASSRGQNYGYTF. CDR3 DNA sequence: TGTGCCAGCAGCCGGGGACAGAACTATGGCTACACCTTC.

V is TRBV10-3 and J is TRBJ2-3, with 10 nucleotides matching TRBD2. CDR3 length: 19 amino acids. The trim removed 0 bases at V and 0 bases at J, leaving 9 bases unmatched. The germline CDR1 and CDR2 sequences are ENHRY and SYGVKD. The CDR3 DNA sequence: TGTGCCATCAGTGAGTCTCTCGGAGCGGGGGGGCGCAGCACAGATACGCAGTATTTT. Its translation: CAISESLGAGGRSTDTQYF.

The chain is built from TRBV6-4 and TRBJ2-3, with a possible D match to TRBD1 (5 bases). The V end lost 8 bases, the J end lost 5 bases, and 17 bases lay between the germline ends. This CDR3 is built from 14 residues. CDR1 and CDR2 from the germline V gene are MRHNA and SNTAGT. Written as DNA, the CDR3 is TGTGCCAGCCCTGCGAAGGGGCAGGGAGATACGCAGTATTTT. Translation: CASPAKGQGDTQYF.

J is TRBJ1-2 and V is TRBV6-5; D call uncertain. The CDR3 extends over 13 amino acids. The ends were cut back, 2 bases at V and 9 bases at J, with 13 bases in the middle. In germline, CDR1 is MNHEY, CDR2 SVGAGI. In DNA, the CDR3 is TGTGCCAGCAGTTACAGCCCCCCGGGAAGCTACACCTTC. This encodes CASSYSPPGSYTF.

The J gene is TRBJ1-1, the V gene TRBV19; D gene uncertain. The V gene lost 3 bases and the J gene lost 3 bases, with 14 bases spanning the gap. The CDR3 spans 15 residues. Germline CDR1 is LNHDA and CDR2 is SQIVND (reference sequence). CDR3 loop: CASSIGSVAYTEAFF. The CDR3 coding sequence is TGTGCCAGTAGTATCGGGAGTGTCGCATACACTGAAGCTTTCTTT.

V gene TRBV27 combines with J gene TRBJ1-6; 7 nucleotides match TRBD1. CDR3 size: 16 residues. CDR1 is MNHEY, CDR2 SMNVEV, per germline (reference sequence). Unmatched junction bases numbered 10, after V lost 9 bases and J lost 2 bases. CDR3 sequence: CASKIPGTAYNSPLHF. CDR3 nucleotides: TGTGCCAGTAAGATCCCCGGGACAGCCTATAATTCACCCCTCCACTTT.

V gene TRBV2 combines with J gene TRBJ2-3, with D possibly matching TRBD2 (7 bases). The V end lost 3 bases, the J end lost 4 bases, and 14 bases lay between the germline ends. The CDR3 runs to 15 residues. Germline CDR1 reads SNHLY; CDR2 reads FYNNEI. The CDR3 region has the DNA TGTGCCAGCAGTGAGGAGGGGGGGGCGGCAGATACGCAGTATTTT. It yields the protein CASSEEGGAADTQYF.

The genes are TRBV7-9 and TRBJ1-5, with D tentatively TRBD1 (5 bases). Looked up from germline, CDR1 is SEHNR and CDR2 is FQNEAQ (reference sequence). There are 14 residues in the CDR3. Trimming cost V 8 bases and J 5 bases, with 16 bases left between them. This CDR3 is CASAKEQADQPQHF. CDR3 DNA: TGTGCCAGCGCAAAGGAACAGGCTGATCAGCCCCAGCATTTT.

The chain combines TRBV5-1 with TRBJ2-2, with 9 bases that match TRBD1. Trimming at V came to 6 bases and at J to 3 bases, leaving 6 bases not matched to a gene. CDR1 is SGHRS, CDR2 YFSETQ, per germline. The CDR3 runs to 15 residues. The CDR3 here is CASKRDREDTGELFF. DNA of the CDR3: TGCGCCAGCAAAAGGGACAGGGAGGACACCGGGGAGCTGTTTTTT.

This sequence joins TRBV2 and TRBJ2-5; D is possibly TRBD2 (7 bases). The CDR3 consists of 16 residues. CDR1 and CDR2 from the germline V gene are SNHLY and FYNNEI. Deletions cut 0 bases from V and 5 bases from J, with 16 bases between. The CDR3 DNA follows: TGTGCCAGCAGTGAAGCGCTTGGGGGGGGGCACGAGACCCAGTACTTC. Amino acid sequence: CASSEALGGGHETQYF.

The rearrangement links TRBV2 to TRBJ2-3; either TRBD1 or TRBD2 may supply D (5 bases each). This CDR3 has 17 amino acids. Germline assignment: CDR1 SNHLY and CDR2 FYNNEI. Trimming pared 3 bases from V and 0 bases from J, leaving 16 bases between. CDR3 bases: TGTGCCAGCAGTGACCCTACGGGGACCGATAGCACAGATACGCAGTATTTT. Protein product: CASSDPTGTDSTDTQYF.

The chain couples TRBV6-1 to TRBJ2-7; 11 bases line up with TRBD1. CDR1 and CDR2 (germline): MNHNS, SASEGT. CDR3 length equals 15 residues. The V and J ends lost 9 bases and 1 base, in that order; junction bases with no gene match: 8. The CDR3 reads CASKPGTGGSYEQYF. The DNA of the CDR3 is TGTGCCAGTAAACCCGGGACAGGGGGTTCCTACGAGCAGTACTTC.

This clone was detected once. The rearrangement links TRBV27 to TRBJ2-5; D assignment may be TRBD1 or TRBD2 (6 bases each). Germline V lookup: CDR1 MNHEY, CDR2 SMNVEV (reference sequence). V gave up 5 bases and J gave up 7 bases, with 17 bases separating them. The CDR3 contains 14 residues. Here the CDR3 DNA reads TGTGCCAGCAGTCCACAGGGAAAGGGAGGGACCCAGTACTTC. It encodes CASSPQGKGGTQYF.

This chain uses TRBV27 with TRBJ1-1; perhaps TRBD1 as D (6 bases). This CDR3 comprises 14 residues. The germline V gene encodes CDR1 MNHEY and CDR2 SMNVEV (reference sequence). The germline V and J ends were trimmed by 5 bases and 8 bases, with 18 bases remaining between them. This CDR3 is CASSLESGVAEAFF. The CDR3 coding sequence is TGTGCCAGCAGTCTTGAATCAGGGGTGGCAGAAGCTTTCTTT.

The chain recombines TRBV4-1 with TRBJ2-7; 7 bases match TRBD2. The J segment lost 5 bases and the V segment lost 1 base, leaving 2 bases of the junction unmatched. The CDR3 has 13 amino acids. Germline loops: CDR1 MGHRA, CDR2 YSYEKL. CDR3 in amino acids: CASSQGAGDEQYF. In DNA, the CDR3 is TGCGCCAGCAGCCAAGGGGCGGGGGACGAGCAGTACTTC.

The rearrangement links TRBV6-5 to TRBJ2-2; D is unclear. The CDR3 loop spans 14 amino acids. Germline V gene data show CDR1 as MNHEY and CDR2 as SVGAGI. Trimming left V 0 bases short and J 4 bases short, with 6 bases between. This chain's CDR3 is CASSYSDPTGELFF. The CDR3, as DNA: TGTGCCAGCAGTTACTCTGACCCCACCGGGGAGCTGTTTTTT.

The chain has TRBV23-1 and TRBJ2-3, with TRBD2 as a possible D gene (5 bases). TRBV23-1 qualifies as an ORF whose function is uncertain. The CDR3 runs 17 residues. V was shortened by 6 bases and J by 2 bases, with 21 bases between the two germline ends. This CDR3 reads CASRRKRRGLDTDTQYF. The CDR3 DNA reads TGCGCCAGCAGACGCAAGAGACGCGGGCTAGACACAGATACGCAGTATTTT.

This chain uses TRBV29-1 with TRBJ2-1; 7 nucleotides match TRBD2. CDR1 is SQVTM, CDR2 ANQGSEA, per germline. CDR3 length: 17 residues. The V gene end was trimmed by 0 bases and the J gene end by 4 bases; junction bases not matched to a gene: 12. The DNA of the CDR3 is TGCAGCGTTGAAGATTACCCAGCGGGGACTACTTACAATGAGCAGTTCTTC. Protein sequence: CSVEDYPAGTTYNEQFF.

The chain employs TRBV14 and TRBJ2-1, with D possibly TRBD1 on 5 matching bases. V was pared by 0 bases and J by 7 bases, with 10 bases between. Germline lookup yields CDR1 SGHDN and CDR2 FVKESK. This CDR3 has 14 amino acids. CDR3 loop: CASSQDWTPNEQFF. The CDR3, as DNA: TGTGCCAGCAGCCAAGATTGGACACCAAATGAGCAGTTCTTC.

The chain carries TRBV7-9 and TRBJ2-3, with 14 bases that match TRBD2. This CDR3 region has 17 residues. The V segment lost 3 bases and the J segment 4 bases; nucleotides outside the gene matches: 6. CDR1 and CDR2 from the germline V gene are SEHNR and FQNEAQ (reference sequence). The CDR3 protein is CASSLLTSGGAADTQYF. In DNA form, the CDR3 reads TGTGCCAGCAGCTTGTTGACTAGCGGGGGGGCCGCAGATACGCAGTATTTT.

CDR3 residues: CASTPVGDRGLREQYF. In DNA form, the CDR3 reads TGTGCCAGTACCCCGGTAGGGGACAGGGGTCTCCGCGAGCAGTACTTC. The rearrangement links TRBV19 to TRBJ2-7, with 10 bases aligning to TRBD1. The CDR3 covers 16 residues. Germline V lookup: CDR1 LNHDA, CDR2 SQIVND (reference sequence). V shed 7 bases and J 6 bases; nucleotides not matched to a gene: 15. The full variable domain, with the rest looked up from reference TRBV19 and TRBJ2-7, is DGGITQSPKYLFRKEGQNVTLSCEQNLNHDAMYWYRQDPGQGLRLIYYSQIVNDFQKGDIAEGYSVSREKKESFPLTVTSAQKNPTAFYLCASTPVGDRGLREQYFGPGTRLTVT.

DNA for the CDR3: TGCGCCAGCAGCCAGGCACCGGTCTACGAGCAGTACTTC. Translated, it gives CASSQAPVYEQYF. The chain combines TRBV4-1 with TRBJ2-7; D remains unclear. The CDR3 runs to 13 residues. V shed 3 bases and J shed 3 bases, with 9 bases lying between them. Germline V gene sequence: CDR1 MGHRA, CDR2 YSYEKL.

The chain's CDR3 is CASSYILFATNEKLFF. CDR3 nucleotides: TGCGCCAGCAGCTACATTCTCTTTGCAACTAATGAAAAACTGTTTTTT. The V and J genes are TRBV4-3 and TRBJ1-4; D gene uncertain. This CDR3 is 16 amino acids long. The V gene's germline CDR1 is LGHNA and CDR2 YSLEER. With 5 bases removed from V and 0 bases from J, the gap between germline ends came to 13 bases.

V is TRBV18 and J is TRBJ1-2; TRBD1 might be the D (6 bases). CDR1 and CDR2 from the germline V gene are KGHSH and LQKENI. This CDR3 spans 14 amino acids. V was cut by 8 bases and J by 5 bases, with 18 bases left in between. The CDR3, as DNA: TGTGCCAGCGTCTCCCCCAGGGGCGAGTATGGCTACACCTTC. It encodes CASVSPRGEYGYTF. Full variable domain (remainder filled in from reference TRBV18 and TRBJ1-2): NAGVMQNPRHLVRRRGQEARLRCSPMKGHSHVYWYRQLPEEGLKFMVYLQKENIIDESGMPKERFSAEFPKEGPSILRIQQVVRGDSAAYFCASVSPRGEYGYTFGSGTRLTVV.

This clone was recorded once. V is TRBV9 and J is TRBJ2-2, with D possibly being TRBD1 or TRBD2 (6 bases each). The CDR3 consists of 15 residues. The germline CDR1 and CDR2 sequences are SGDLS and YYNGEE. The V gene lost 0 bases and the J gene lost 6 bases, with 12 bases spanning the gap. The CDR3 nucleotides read TGTGCCAGCAGCGTAGAGGGGGGCCGGTCCGGGGAGCTGTTTTTT. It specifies CASSVEGGRSGELFF.

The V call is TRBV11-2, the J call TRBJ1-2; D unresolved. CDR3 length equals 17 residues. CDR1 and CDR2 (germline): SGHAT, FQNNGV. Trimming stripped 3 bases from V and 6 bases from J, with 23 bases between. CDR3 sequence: CASSFLVDVPPSDGYTF. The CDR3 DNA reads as TGTGCCAGCAGCTTTCTCGTGGATGTGCCGCCATCGGATGGCTACACCTTC. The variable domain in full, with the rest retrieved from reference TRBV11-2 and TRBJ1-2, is EAGVAQSPRYKIIEKRQSVAFWCNPISGHATLYWYQQILGQGPKLLIQFQNNGVVDDSQLPKDRFSAERLKGVDSTLKIQPAKLEDSAVYLCASSFLVDVPPSDGYTFGSGTRLTVV.

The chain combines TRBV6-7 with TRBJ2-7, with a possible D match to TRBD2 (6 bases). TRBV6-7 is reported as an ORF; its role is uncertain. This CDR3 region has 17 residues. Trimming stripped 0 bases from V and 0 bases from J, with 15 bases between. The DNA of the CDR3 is TGTGCCAGCAGTTACTCAGGCGGTTGGGGGGACTCCTACGAGCAGTACTTC. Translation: CASSYSGGWGDSYEQYF.

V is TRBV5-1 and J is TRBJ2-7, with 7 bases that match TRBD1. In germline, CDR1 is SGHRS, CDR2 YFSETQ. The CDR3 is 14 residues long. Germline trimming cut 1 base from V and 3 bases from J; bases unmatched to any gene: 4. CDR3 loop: CASSLSAGGYEQYF. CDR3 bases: TGCGCCAGCAGCTTGAGCGCAGGGGGCTACGAGCAGTACTTC.

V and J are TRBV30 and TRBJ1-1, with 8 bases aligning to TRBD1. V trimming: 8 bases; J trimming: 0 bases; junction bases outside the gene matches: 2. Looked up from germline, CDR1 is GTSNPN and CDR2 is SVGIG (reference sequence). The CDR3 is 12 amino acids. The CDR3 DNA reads TGTGCCGGGACAGGACTGAACACTGAAGCTTTCTTT. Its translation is CAGTGLNTEAFF.

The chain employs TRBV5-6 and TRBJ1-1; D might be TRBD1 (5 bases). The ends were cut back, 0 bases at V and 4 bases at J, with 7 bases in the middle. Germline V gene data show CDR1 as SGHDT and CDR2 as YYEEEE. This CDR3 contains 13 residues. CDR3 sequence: CASSLGGVTEAFF. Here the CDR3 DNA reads TGTGCCAGCAGCTTGGGAGGGGTCACTGAAGCTTTCTTT.

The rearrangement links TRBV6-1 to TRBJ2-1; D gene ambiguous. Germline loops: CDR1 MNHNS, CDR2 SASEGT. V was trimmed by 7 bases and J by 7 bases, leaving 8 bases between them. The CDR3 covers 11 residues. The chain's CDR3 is CASIRGNEQFF. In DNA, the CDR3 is TGTGCCAGCATTAGAGGAAATGAGCAGTTCTTC.